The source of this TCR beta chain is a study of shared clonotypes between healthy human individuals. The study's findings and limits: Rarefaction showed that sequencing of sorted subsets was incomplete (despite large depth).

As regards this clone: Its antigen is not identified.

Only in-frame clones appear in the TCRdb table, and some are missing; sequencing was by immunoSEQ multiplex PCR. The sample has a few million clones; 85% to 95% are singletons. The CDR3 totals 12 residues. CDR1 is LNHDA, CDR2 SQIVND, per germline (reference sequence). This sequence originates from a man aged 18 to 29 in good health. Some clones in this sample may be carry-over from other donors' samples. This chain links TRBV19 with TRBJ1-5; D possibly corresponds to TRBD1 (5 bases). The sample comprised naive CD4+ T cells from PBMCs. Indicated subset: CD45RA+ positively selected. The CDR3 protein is CALGAPGQPQHF. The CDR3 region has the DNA TGTGCACTAGGGGCTCCCGGGCAGCCCCAGCATTTT.